The 16 T cell receptor beta chains below come from one sample, sequenced in a study of glioma-infiltrating T cells. TCR alpha and beta CDR3 regions were amplified from RNA using iRepertoire nested multiplex PCR. Each CDR3 protein gets one entry after TCRdb re-called the multiplex PCR reads with MiXCR. Among 3,500 to 4,000 distinct CDR3 sequences, 80% to 95% were seen once, and the ten largest hold about a quarter. Specimen: glioma tissue, nonneoplastic brain tissue, or PBMCs (not recorded which). The source is a human donor with low-grade glioma or glioblastoma, undergoing nonglioma brain surgery, or in good health (not recorded which).

A few counts support this clonotype. Since it is a stray read in a library aimed at alpha chains, this beta chain has a size that is not meaningful. The rearrangement uses TRBV6-2 or TRBV6-3 and TRBJ1-5; 7 nucleotides match TRBD1. CDR3 length: 14 amino acids. Germline CDR1 reads MNHEY; CDR2 reads SVGEGT. V shed 7 bases and J 7 bases; nucleotides not matched to a gene: 10. The CDR3 reads CASTEPRDSQPQHF. The DNA of the CDR3 is TGTGCCAGCACCGAACCCCGGGACAGCCAGCCCCAGCATTTT.

As for this clonotype: This beta chain is a stray sequence in a library constructed for alpha chains; its clone size is not meaningful. J is TRBJ2-7 and V is TRBV7-9; maybe TRBD1 (7 bases). Trimming took off 2 bases at V and 6 bases at J, with 14 bases between the two ends. This CDR3 comprises 14 residues. From germline, CDR1 is SEHNR and CDR2 FQNEAQ (reference sequence). For the CDR3, the DNA is TGTGCCAGCAGCTTAAGGCAGGGGGGCAGCGAGCAGTACTTC. The encoded protein is CASSLRQGGSEQYF.

Regarding this clonotype: Since the library was made to target alpha chains, this beta chain is a stray read and its abundance is not meaningful. The chain has TRBV6-5 and TRBJ1-1, with a weak D call TRBD1 (6 bases). Trimming removed 3 bases at V and 3 bases at J, with 23 bases between. The CDR3 runs 18 residues. The germline CDR1 and CDR2 sequences are MNHEY and SVGAGI. DNA of the CDR3: TGTGCCAGCAGTTATCTATATCAGGGGCGTAGTTCGCACACTGAAGCTTTCTTT. This codes for CASSYLYQGRSSHTEAFF.

This clonotype occurred a few times. This beta chain came through as a stray read in a library set up for alpha chains, and its size says little. The chain couples TRBV27 to TRBJ2-1; D remains ambiguous. V was clipped by 2 bases and J by 4 bases, with 12 bases between them. The CDR3 loop spans 15 amino acids. CDR1 is MNHEY, CDR2 SMNVEV, per germline (reference sequence). The CDR3 nucleotides read TGTGCCAGCAGTTTACCCCCGCCCCTTTACAATGAGCAGTTCTTC. Amino acid sequence: CASSLPPPLYNEQFF.

Turning to this clonotype: Compared with germline, one end of the junction differs, possibly owing to a read error. Within a library made for alpha chains, this beta chain is off target, and its count is uninformative. The chain joins TRBV10-2 to TRBJ1-1; 10 positions agree with TRBD1. The CDR3 totals 14 residues. Germline V gene sequence: CDR1 WSHSY, CDR2 SAAADI. The CDR3 is CATTGTGENTEAFF. The CDR3 DNA follows: TGCGCCACGACCGGGACAGGGGAGAACACTGAAGCTTTCTTC.

On this clonotype itself: In a library made to pick up alpha chains, this beta chain is a stray read with a size that means little. The J gene is TRBJ2-3, the V gene TRBV20-1; D tentatively fits TRBD1 or TRBD2 (5 bases each). The V gene lost 6 bases and the J gene lost 4 bases, with 8 bases spanning the gap. CDR1 and CDR2 from the germline V gene are DFQATT and SNEGSKA (reference sequence). CDR3 length: 11 amino acids. The CDR3 reads CSAGTSDTQYF. In DNA form, the CDR3 reads TGCAGTGCGGGGACCTCAGATACGCAGTATTTT.

Remarks on this clonotype: Little can be read into the size of this beta chain, an off-target read in a library designed for alpha chains. V gene TRBV30 combines with J gene TRBJ2-1, with 7 bases lining up with TRBD1. The DNA end favors TRBJ2-5, so the J call may be wrong. CDR3 size: 15 residues. CDR1 is GTSNPN and CDR2 is SVGIG in the germline V gene (reference sequence). The CDR3 DNA is TGTGCCAGCAGTTACCGCCGGGACAGTGAGGAGACCCAGTACTTC. Translation: CASSYRRDSEETQYF.

About this clonotype: This beta chain represents an off-target read in a library built for alpha chains; its size is of limited meaning. The CDR3: CASSRGLANNEQFF. DNA for the CDR3: TGTGCCAGCTCACGTGGACTAGCGAACAATGAGCAGTTCTTC. The genes are TRBV18 and TRBJ2-1; 9 positions agree with TRBD2. Germline-derived CDR1 and CDR2 are KGHSH and LQKENI. The CDR3 consists of 14 residues. Unmatched junction bases numbered 3, after V lost 4 bases and J lost 5 bases. Together with reference TRBV18 and TRBJ2-1, the CDR3 gives the full variable domain: NAGVMQNPRHLVRRRGQEARLRCSPMKGHSHVYWYRQLPEEGLKFMVYLQKENIIDESGMPKERFSAEFPKEGPSILRIQQVVRGDSAAYFCASSRGLANNEQFFGPGTRLTVL.

A few counts support this clonotype. For a library built for alpha chains, this beta chain is a stray read; little rests on its size. The CDR3: CASSLSAGGFTEAFF. The CDR3 DNA reads TGTGCCAGCAGTTTATCGGCAGGGGGCTTCACTGAAGCTTTCTTT. The rearrangement uses TRBV27 and TRBJ1-1, with 8 nucleotides matching TRBD1. Trimming took 0 bases from V and 4 from J; bases not matched to a gene: 4. Germline-derived CDR1 and CDR2 are MNHEY and SMNVEV (reference sequence). The CDR3 sequence is 15 residues long.

Note on this clonotype: Since it is a stray read in a library aimed at alpha chains, this beta chain has a size that is not meaningful. V is TRBV27 and J is TRBJ1-1; TRBD1 matches 8 bases. V was clipped by 5 bases and J by 4 bases; unmatched bases: 12. The germline V gene encodes CDR1 MNHEY and CDR2 SMNVEV (reference sequence). The CDR3 runs 16 residues. CDR3 bases: TGTGCCAGCAGTGCAGAGCGGGACAGGAGGATCACTGAAGCTTTCTTT. Translated: CASSAERDRRITEAFF.

Comment on this clonotype: The library was designed around alpha chains, so this beta chain is a stray read whose abundance carries little weight. The V gene is TRBV27, the J gene TRBJ1-1, with 7 bases aligning to TRBD1. The J segment lost 5 bases and the V segment lost 3 bases, leaving 6 bases of the junction unmatched. The CDR3 length is 14 residues. CDR1 and CDR2 from the germline V gene are MNHEY and SMNVEV (reference sequence). CDR3 sequence: CASSFSPGGTEAFF. DNA of the CDR3: TGTGCCAGCAGTTTCTCCCCAGGGGGGACTGAAGCTTTCTTT.

This clonotype was counted a single time. This beta chain represents an off-target read in a library built for alpha chains; its size is of limited meaning. The chain links TRBV28 to TRBJ2-5, with D perhaps TRBD2 (5 bases). The CDR3 is made up of 15 amino acids. Germline assignment: CDR1 MDHEN and CDR2 SYDVKM. V lost 10 bases to trimming and J lost 0 bases, with 18 bases between them. Here the CDR3 DNA reads TGTGCCACCAGCAGAGCCGGGAACTACCAAGAGACCCAGTACTTC. Its protein product is CATSRAGNYQETQYF.

A few counts support this clonotype. This beta chain lies outside the target of a library built for alpha chains; its clone size means little. The chain combines TRBV27 with TRBJ2-3; possibly TRBD1 or TRBD2 for D (5 bases each). The CDR3 consists of 15 residues. Trimming took off 2 bases at V and 10 bases at J, with 19 bases between the two ends. Germline values: CDR1 MNHEY, CDR2 SMNVEV (reference sequence). Written as DNA, the CDR3 is TGTGCCAGCAGTTTAACCGTTTCGACCGGGACCGCGCAGTATTTT. Translating it yields CASSLTVSTGTAQYF.

In the case of this clonotype: This beta chain was picked up by a library intended for alpha chains and is off target, so its count carries little meaning. The chain recombines TRBV7-2 with TRBJ2-5; 8 positions agree with TRBD1. Germline V gene sequence: CDR1 SGHTA, CDR2 FQGNSA. J gave up 1 base and V 5 bases, and 3 bases lay outside the gene matches. This CDR3 has 14 residues. In nucleotides, the CDR3 is TGTGCCAGCAGCCTGGACAGGGCCCAAGAGACCCAGTACTTC. Translated: CASSLDRAQETQYF.

A single count supports this clonotype. Little can be read into the size of this beta chain, an off-target read in a library designed for alpha chains. This sequence joins TRBV6-5 and TRBJ1-5; D remains unclear. Germline-derived CDR1 and CDR2 are MNHEY and SVGAGI. The CDR3 loop spans 15 amino acids. Trimming took 5 bases from V and 4 from J, leaving 15 bases between them. In DNA, the CDR3 is TGTGCCAGCAGTCACGGCCAGACCCCGAATCAGCCCCAGCATTTT. Translated: CASSHGQTPNQPQHF.

This clonotype is a singleton in its sample. The library was built for alpha chains, so this beta chain is an off-target read and its size means little. The V call is TRBV27, the J call TRBJ2-5, with D perhaps being TRBD1 or TRBD2 (5 bases each). The germline V gene encodes CDR1 MNHEY and CDR2 SMNVEV (reference sequence). The V end was cut by 5 bases, the J end by 6 bases, with 19 bases between. CDR3 length equals 15 residues. DNA for the CDR3: TGTGCCAGCAGTCCACGGGCACTAGAGGGGAAGACCCAGTACTTC. Its translation is CASSPRALEGKTQYF.